This TCR beta chain was found in a study of T cells in Graves' hyperthyroidism and ophthalmopathy. Study-wide context: Peripheral blood was taken when the disease was first diagnosed, before any treatment began.

Each 10 ml fresh peripheral blood draw supplied the PBMCs. Study-wide points: Peripheral blood also featured most of the thyroid clonotypes expanded above 0.001.

Amplification of TCR beta CDR3 regions used RNA as the template. The TCR CDR3 was amplified in a first-round RT-PCR using the HTBI primer set. From the multiplex PCR reads, TCRdb called clonotypes with MiXCR, one entry per CDR3 protein. The sample contains over 500,000 distinct CDR3 sequences, 11% to 15% of which appear only once. As regards this clonotype: Its antigen is still unknown.

Germline CDR1 and CDR2: SGHRS and YFSETQ. Trimming shortened V by 2 bases and J by 4 bases, and 15 bases separated the two germline ends. This CDR3 spans 15 amino acids. The chain combines TRBV5-1 with TRBJ1-2; tentatively, D is TRBD1 (5 bases). The source is a middle-aged woman with Graves' hyperthyroidism. The sequenced material came from blood. CDR3 residues: CASSLTLDSGYGYTF. The CDR3 DNA is TGCGCCAGCAGCTTAACCCTCGACAGTGGCTATGGCTACACCTTC.